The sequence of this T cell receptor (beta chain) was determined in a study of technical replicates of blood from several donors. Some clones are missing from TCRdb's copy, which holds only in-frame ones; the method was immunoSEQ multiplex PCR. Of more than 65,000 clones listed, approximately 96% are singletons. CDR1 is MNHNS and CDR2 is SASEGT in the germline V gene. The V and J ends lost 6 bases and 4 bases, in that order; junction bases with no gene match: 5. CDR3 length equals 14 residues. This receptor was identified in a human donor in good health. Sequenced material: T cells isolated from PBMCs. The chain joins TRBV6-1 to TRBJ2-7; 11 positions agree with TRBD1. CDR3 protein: CASSGTGGGYEQYF. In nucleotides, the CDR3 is TGTGCCAGCAGCGGGACAGGGGGAGGATACGAGCAGTACTTC.